The T cell receptor beta chain under discussion was sequenced for a study of monozygotic twins with inflammatory bowel disease. General study findings and limits: Fewer clonotypes were shared with others by IBD patients than by healthy twins, especially with disease activity.

This CDR3 region has 13 residues. Notes on this clonotype: The antigen is not known.

Via template switching, UMIs carrying a 6-nucleotide sample barcode were introduced. TCRdb re-analyzed the 5' RACE reads; it lists each CDR3 protein once, without DNA. This sample carries approximately 150,000 distinct CDR3 sequences, with 2.4% going to the ten biggest clones. The rearrangement joins TRBV12-3 or TRBV12-4 to TRBJ2-1; TCRdb's assignment of TRBD2 cannot be checked, as there is no DNA. What was sequenced was blood. The TCR originated in a human donor with ulcerative colitis or Crohn's disease, or a healthy co-twin of an affected twin (not recorded which). CDR3 in amino acids: CASRRSGYNEQFF.